These T cell receptor beta chains were read from a single sample in a study of blood T cell repertoires in COVID-19. Measured with immunoSEQ multiplex PCR; TCRdb has only the in-frame clones, and not every one. The sample has 200,000 to 250,000 clones, about four fifths seen once. Material: peripheral blood. The receptors were gathered from a woman aged 80 or over with acute or convalescent COVID-19. CDR3s include the opening cysteine and the closing phenylalanine or tryptophan. The order of the fields is clone size, J gene, D gene, V gene, CDR3 length, CDR3 protein, CDR3 DNA. D genes are given only for firm matches. Expanded clones are given a class, and other clones once, few, many or no size at all.

abundance: -
j_gene: TRBJ2-2
d_gene: -
v_gene: TRBV12-3/TRBV12-4
len: 12
CDR3aa: CASRPTSPELFF
CDR3nt: TGTGCCAGCAGGCCGACTAGTCCGGAGCTGTTTTTT

abundance: -
j_gene: TRBJ2-1
d_gene: TRBD2
v_gene: TRBV7-2
len: 17
CDR3aa: CASSSLIAGGAANEQFF
CDR3nt: TGTGCCAGCAGCTCCTTGATAGCGGGGGGGGCCGCCAATGAGCAGTTCTTC

abundance: -
j_gene: TRBJ2-3
d_gene: -
v_gene: TRBV6-5
len: 15
CDR3aa: CASSFPGTLGDTQYF
CDR3nt: TGTGCCAGCAGCTTCCCCGGGACTTTAGGAGATACGCAGTATTTT

abundance: -
j_gene: TRBJ1-2
d_gene: -
v_gene: TRBV12-3/TRBV12-4
len: 13
CDR3aa: CASSFGGAYGYTF
CDR3nt: TGTGCCAGCAGTTTTGGGGGGGCCTATGGCTACACCTTC

abundance: -
j_gene: TRBJ2-7
d_gene: TRBD1
v_gene: TRBV18
len: 14
CDR3aa: CASSGDRGYYEQYF
CDR3nt: TGTGCCAGCTCAGGGGACAGGGGGTATTACGAGCAGTACTTC

abundance: -
j_gene: TRBJ1-4
d_gene: TRBD1
v_gene: TRBV19
len: 14
CDR3aa: CASSPGQRNEKLFF
CDR3nt: TGTGCCAGTAGCCCGGGACAGCGAAATGAAAAACTGTTTTTT

abundance: once
j_gene: TRBJ2-4
d_gene: TRBD1
v_gene: TRBV5-1
len: 13
CDR3aa: CASSRQGLDIQYF
CDR3nt: TGCGCCAGCAGCCGACAGGGATTAGACATTCAGTACTTC

abundance: -
j_gene: TRBJ2-7
d_gene: -
v_gene: TRBV30
len: 13
CDR3aa: CAWGSGSSYEQYF
CDR3nt: TGTGCCTGGGGTAGCGGATCCTCCTACGAGCAGTACTTC

abundance: -
j_gene: TRBJ1-1
d_gene: TRBD1
v_gene: TRBV5-1
len: 12
CDR3aa: CASSAGQALAFF
CDR3nt: TGCGCCAGCAGCGCAGGACAGGCCCTAGCTTTCTTT

abundance: -
j_gene: TRBJ1-2
d_gene: -
v_gene: TRBV18
len: 15
CDR3aa: CASSREQGTNYGYTF
CDR3nt: TGTGCCAGCTCACGGGAACAGGGAACTAACTATGGCTACACCTTC

abundance: -
j_gene: TRBJ1-1
d_gene: TRBD1
v_gene: TRBV25-1
len: 14
CDR3aa: CASSGNRGNTEAFF
CDR3nt: TGTGCCAGCAGTGGAAACAGGGGAAACACTGAAGCTTTCTTT

abundance: once
j_gene: TRBJ2-1
d_gene: TRBD1
v_gene: TRBV25-1
len: 15
CDR3aa: CASSETGGQYNEQFF
CDR3nt: TGTGCCAGCAGTGAGACAGGGGGCCAATACAATGAGCAGTTCTTC

abundance: -
j_gene: TRBJ1-1
d_gene: -
v_gene: TRBV3-1/TRBV3-2
len: 14
CDR3aa: CASSQNSGYTEAFF
CDR3nt: TGTGCCAGCAGCCAAAACTCAGGATACACTGAAGCTTTCTTT

abundance: -
j_gene: TRBJ2-1
d_gene: -
v_gene: TRBV28
len: 15
CDR3aa: CASSTPGYPDNEQFF
CDR3nt: TGTGCCAGCAGTACCCCAGGGTACCCCGACAATGAGCAGTTCTTC

abundance: -
j_gene: TRBJ2-5
d_gene: -
v_gene: TRBV18
len: 16
CDR3aa: CASSPRPLVLGETQYF
CDR3nt: TGTGCCAGCTCACCACGCCCACTAGTTCTCGGAGAGACCCAGTACTTC

abundance: -
j_gene: TRBJ2-3
d_gene: -
v_gene: TRBV3-1/TRBV3-2
len: 15
CDR3aa: CASSQGGTYTDTQYF
CDR3nt: TGTGCCAGCAGCCAAGGCGGGACCTACACAGATACGCAGTATTTT

abundance: once
j_gene: TRBJ1-1
d_gene: -
v_gene: TRBV9
len: 12
CDR3aa: CASSVETGEAFF
CDR3nt: TGTGCCAGCAGCGTAGAGACAGGTGAAGCTTTCTTT

abundance: -
j_gene: TRBJ1-4
d_gene: TRBD1
v_gene: TRBV7-9
len: 14
CDR3aa: CASSPGQENEKLFF
CDR3nt: TGTGCCAGCAGCCCCGGACAGGAAAATGAAAAACTGTTTTTT

abundance: few
j_gene: TRBJ1-4
d_gene: TRBD1
v_gene: TRBV15
len: 15
CDR3aa: CATSRGDRGVEKLFF
CDR3nt: TGTGCCACCAGCAGAGGAGACAGGGGTGTGGAAAAACTGTTTTTT

abundance: -
j_gene: TRBJ2-2
d_gene: TRBD1
v_gene: TRBV7-9
len: 15
CDR3aa: CASLRGQGYTGELFF
CDR3nt: TGTGCCAGCTTACGGGGACAGGGCTATACCGGGGAGCTGTTTTTT

abundance: once
j_gene: TRBJ2-5
d_gene: TRBD1
v_gene: TRBV2
len: 14
CDR3aa: CASSWDRTQETQYF
CDR3nt: TGTGCCAGCAGTTGGGACAGGACCCAAGAGACCCAGTACTTC

abundance: once
j_gene: TRBJ2-1
d_gene: -
v_gene: TRBV11-2
len: 15
CDR3aa: CASRVDRSSYNEQFF
CDR3nt: TGTGCCAGCAGAGTAGACCGGAGCTCCTACAATGAGCAGTTCTTC

abundance: -
j_gene: TRBJ2-3
d_gene: TRBD2
v_gene: TRBV28
len: 16
CDR3aa: CASTRASGAQADTQYF
CDR3nt: TGTGCCAGCACCCGGGCCAGCGGGGCCCAGGCAGATACGCAGTATTTT

abundance: -
j_gene: TRBJ1-6
d_gene: -
v_gene: TRBV10-3
len: 14
CDR3aa: CAIRTDASNSPLHF
CDR3nt: TGTGCCATCAGGACAGACGCCAGTAATTCACCCCTCCACTTT

abundance: -
j_gene: TRBJ2-5
d_gene: TRBD2
v_gene: TRBV9
len: 14
CDR3aa: CASSRGGSQETQYF
CDR3nt: TGTGCCAGCAGCCGGGGGGGCAGCCAAGAGACCCAGTACTTC

abundance: -
j_gene: TRBJ1-2
d_gene: -
v_gene: TRBV11-2
len: 16
CDR3aa: CASSSEGQGRSYGYTF
CDR3nt: TGTGCCAGCAGCTCGGAGGGCCAGGGACGCTCCTATGGCTACACCTTC

abundance: -
j_gene: TRBJ2-3
d_gene: -
v_gene: TRBV28
len: 15
CDR3aa: CASSFAGDGTDTQYF
CDR3nt: TGTGCCAGCAGTTTTGCAGGGGACGGCACAGATACGCAGTATTTT

abundance: -
j_gene: TRBJ2-2
d_gene: TRBD1
v_gene: TRBV2
len: 14
CDR3aa: CASRDSGRSGELFF
CDR3nt: TGTGCCAGTAGGGACAGCGGACGATCCGGGGAGCTGTTTTTT

abundance: -
j_gene: TRBJ1-1
d_gene: -
v_gene: TRBV19
len: 14
CDR3aa: CASSSRGSDTEAFF
CDR3nt: TGTGCCAGTAGTTCCAGGGGTAGTGACACTGAAGCTTTCTTT

abundance: -
j_gene: TRBJ1-2
d_gene: -
v_gene: TRBV5-4
len: 14
CDR3aa: CASSRRQTNYGYTF
CDR3nt: TGTGCCAGCAGCCGCCGACAGACTAACTATGGCTACACCTTC

abundance: -
j_gene: TRBJ2-2
d_gene: TRBD1
v_gene: TRBV25-1
len: 15
CDR3aa: CASSAPGGRTGELFF
CDR3nt: TGTGCCAGCAGTGCACCAGGGGGCCGAACCGGGGAGCTGTTTTTT

abundance: -
j_gene: TRBJ2-4
d_gene: TRBD1
v_gene: TRBV4-1
len: 14
CDR3aa: CASSPYTTGPIQYF
CDR3nt: TGCGCCAGCAGCCCTTACACGACAGGGCCCATTCAGTACTTC

abundance: -
j_gene: TRBJ1-2
d_gene: TRBD1
v_gene: TRBV10-3
len: 13
CDR3aa: CATQGDRGYGYTF
CDR3nt: TGTGCCACCCAGGGGGACAGGGGGTATGGCTACACCTTC

abundance: -
j_gene: TRBJ2-2
d_gene: TRBD2
v_gene: TRBV2
len: 14
CDR3aa: CASSISSGAGELFF
CDR3nt: TGTGCCAGCAGTATTTCTAGCGGGGCCGGGGAGCTGTTTTTT

abundance: -
j_gene: TRBJ2-2
d_gene: -
v_gene: TRBV6-6
len: 15
CDR3aa: CASSFRLIQTGELFF
CDR3nt: TGTGCCAGCAGTTTCCGACTAATTCAAACCGGGGAGCTGTTTTTT

abundance: -
j_gene: TRBJ1-5
d_gene: -
v_gene: TRBV3-1/TRBV3-2
len: 14
CDR3aa: CASSQDPGEQPQHF
CDR3nt: TGTGCCAGCAGCCAAGATCCGGGAGAGCAGCCCCAGCATTTT

abundance: -
j_gene: TRBJ2-1
d_gene: TRBD2
v_gene: TRBV5-5
len: 18
CDR3aa: CASSRRLAGRYSYNEQFF
CDR3nt: TGTGCCAGCAGCCGGAGACTAGCGGGGAGATACTCCTACAATGAGCAGTTCTTC

abundance: -
j_gene: TRBJ1-2
d_gene: TRBD1
v_gene: TRBV28
len: 18
CDR3aa: CASSQGTGVFGRGYGYTF
CDR3nt: TGTGCCAGCAGTCAGGGGACAGGGGTATTTGGTCGTGGCTATGGCTACACCTTC

abundance: few
j_gene: TRBJ1-4
d_gene: TRBD1
v_gene: TRBV24-1
len: 17
CDR3aa: CATGRRGSDLRNEKLFF
CDR3nt: TGTGCCACCGGCCGCAGGGGGTCCGATCTCCGTAATGAAAAACTGTTTTTT

abundance: -
j_gene: TRBJ1-3
d_gene: -
v_gene: TRBV11-2
len: 16
CDR3aa: CASSLRGGSSGNTIYF
CDR3nt: TGTGCCAGCAGCTTAAGGGGAGGGAGCTCTGGAAACACCATATATTTT

abundance: -
j_gene: TRBJ2-7
d_gene: TRBD2
v_gene: TRBV7-2
len: 14
CDR3aa: CASSSTSGYYEQYF
CDR3nt: TGTGCCAGCAGCTCAACTAGCGGATACTACGAGCAGTACTTC

abundance: many
j_gene: TRBJ2-2
d_gene: TRBD1
v_gene: TRBV7-3
len: 15
CDR3aa: CASSSETGGGGELFF
CDR3nt: TGTGCCAGCAGCTCGGAGACAGGGGGTGGCGGGGAGCTGTTTTTT

abundance: few
j_gene: TRBJ2-5
d_gene: -
v_gene: TRBV7-3
len: 13
CDR3aa: CASSLDSQETQYF
CDR3nt: TGTGCCAGCAGCTTAGACAGCCAAGAGACCCAGTACTTC

abundance: -
j_gene: TRBJ2-7
d_gene: -
v_gene: TRBV24-1
len: 14
CDR3aa: CATSRGGKTGEQYF
CDR3nt: TGTGCCACCAGTCGTGGAGGGAAAACGGGGGAGCAGTACTTC

abundance: -
j_gene: TRBJ1-5
d_gene: -
v_gene: TRBV6-5
len: 13
CDR3aa: CASSLWGDQPQHF
CDR3nt: TGTGCCAGCAGCTTGTGGGGGGATCAGCCCCAGCATTTT

abundance: -
j_gene: TRBJ2-1
d_gene: -
v_gene: TRBV24-1
len: 14
CDR3aa: CATSDLVAVNEQFF
CDR3nt: TGTGCCACCAGTGACCTTGTTGCGGTCAATGAGCAGTTCTTC

abundance: -
j_gene: TRBJ1-4
d_gene: -
v_gene: TRBV5-1
len: 14
CDR3aa: CASSRGEQGEKLFF
CDR3nt: TGCGCCAGCAGCAGGGGCGAACAGGGTGAAAAACTGTTTTTT

abundance: -
j_gene: TRBJ2-1
d_gene: TRBD2
v_gene: TRBV5-1
len: 15
CDR3aa: CASSPPSGGSDEQFF
CDR3nt: TGCGCCAGCAGCCCCCCTAGCGGGGGGTCCGATGAGCAGTTCTTC

abundance: -
j_gene: TRBJ1-2
d_gene: TRBD1
v_gene: TRBV12-3/TRBV12-4
len: 13
CDR3aa: CASSSLQGHGYTF
CDR3nt: TGTGCCAGCAGTTCCTTACAGGGGCATGGCTACACCTTC

abundance: -
j_gene: TRBJ1-4
d_gene: TRBD1
v_gene: TRBV19
len: 15
CDR3aa: CASSFRQGGNEKLFF
CDR3nt: TGTGCCAGTAGTTTTCGACAGGGCGGAAATGAAAAACTGTTTTTT

abundance: -
j_gene: TRBJ2-1
d_gene: TRBD2
v_gene: TRBV11-2
len: 16
CDR3aa: CASSLDPSGAYNEQFF
CDR3nt: TGTGCCAGCAGCTTAGATCCAAGCGGGGCCTACAATGAGCAGTTCTTC

abundance: once
j_gene: TRBJ1-2
d_gene: -
v_gene: TRBV9
len: 12
CDR3aa: CASKGAGEGYTF
CDR3nt: TGTGCCAGCAAAGGGGCAGGGGAAGGCTACACCTTC

abundance: -
j_gene: TRBJ2-3
d_gene: TRBD2
v_gene: TRBV9
len: 18
CDR3aa: CASSVGVGGGAGTDTQYF
CDR3nt: TGTGCCAGCAGCGTAGGGGTCGGCGGGGGGGCTGGTACAGATACGCAGTATTTT